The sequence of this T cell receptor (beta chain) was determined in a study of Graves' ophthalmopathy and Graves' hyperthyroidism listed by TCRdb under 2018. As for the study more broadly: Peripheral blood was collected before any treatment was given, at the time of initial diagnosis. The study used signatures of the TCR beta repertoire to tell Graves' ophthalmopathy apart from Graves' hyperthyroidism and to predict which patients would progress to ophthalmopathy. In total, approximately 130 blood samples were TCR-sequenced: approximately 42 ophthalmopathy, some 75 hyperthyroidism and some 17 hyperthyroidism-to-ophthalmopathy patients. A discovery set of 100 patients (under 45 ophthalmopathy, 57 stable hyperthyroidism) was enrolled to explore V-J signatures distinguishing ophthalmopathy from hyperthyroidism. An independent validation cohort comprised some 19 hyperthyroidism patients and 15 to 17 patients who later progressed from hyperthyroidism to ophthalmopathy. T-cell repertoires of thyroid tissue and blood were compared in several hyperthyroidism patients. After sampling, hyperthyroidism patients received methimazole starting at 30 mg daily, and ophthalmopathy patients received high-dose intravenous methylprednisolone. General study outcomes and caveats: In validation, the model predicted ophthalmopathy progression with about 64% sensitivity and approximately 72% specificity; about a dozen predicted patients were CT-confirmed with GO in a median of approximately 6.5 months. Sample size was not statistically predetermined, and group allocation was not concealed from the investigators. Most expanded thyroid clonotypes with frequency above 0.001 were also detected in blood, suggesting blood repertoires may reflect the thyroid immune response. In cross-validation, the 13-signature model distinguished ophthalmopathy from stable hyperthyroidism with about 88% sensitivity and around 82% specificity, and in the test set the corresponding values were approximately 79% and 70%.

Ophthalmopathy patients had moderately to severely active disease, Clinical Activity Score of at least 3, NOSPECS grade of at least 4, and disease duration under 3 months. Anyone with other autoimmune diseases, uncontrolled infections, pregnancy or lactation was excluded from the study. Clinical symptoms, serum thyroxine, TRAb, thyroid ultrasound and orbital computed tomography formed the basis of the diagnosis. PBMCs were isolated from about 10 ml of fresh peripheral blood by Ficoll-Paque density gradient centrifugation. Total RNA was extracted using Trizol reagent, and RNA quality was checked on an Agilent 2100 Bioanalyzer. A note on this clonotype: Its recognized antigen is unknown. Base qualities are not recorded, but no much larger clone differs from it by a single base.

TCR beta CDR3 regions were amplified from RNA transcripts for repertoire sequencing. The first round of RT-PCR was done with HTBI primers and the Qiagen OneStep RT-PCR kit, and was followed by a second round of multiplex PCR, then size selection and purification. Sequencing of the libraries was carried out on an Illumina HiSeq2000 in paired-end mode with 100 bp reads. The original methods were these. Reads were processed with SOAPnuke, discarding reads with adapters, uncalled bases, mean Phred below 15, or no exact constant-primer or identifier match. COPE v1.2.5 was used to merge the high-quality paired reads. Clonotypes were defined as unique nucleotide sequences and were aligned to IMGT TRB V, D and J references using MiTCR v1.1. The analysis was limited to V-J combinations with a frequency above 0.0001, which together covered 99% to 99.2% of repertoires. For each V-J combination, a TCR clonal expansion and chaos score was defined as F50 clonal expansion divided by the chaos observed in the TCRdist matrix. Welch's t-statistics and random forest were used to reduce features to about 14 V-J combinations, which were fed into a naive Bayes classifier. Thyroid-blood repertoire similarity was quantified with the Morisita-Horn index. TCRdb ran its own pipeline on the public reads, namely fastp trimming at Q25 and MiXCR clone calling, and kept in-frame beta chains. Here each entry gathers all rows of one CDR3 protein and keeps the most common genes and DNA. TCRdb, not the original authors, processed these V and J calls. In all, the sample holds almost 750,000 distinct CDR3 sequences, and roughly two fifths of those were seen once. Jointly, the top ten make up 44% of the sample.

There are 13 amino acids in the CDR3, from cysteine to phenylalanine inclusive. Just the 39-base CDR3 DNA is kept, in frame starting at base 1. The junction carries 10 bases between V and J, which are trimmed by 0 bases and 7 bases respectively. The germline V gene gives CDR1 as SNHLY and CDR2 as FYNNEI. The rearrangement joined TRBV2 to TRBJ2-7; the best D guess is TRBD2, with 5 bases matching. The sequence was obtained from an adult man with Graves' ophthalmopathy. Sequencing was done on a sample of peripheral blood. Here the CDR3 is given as CASSEAAGTEQYF. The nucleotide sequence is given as TGTGCCAGCAGTGAAGCGGCGGGCACAGAGCAGTACTTC.